This T cell receptor (beta chain) was captured in a study of OX40 agonist ivuxolimab in advanced cancers. Measured with immunoSEQ multiplex PCR; TCRdb has only the in-frame clones, and not every one. The data show some 130,000 clones, 85% to 95% seen once. Germline V gene sequence: CDR1 SGHTA, CDR2 FQGNSA. The CDR3 is 14 amino acids. V shed 4 bases, J shed 9 bases, and the junction held 5 bases outside the gene matches. Overall study results and limits: Both CD4+ and CD8+ T cell populations in blood had undergone clonal expansion by week 6 at 0.1 to 3.0 mg/kg.

Points on this clone: What it binds is unknown.

A history of autoimmune disease or systemic immunosuppression excluded patients. The timepoints at which blood was sampled were baseline, cycle 4 day 1, and cycle 7 day 1. The chain recombines TRBV7-2 with TRBJ2-5; TRBD2 matches at 13 bases. The source is an adult with an advanced solid tumor such as melanoma, head and neck, liver or kidney cancer. Source: CD4+ or CD8+ T cells sorted from blood, taken in a trial of the OX40 agonist ivuxolimab. As DNA, the CDR3 is TGTGCCAGCAGCTCCAGGACTAGCGGGAGCGCCCAGTACTTC. It is translated as CASSSRTSGSAQYF.